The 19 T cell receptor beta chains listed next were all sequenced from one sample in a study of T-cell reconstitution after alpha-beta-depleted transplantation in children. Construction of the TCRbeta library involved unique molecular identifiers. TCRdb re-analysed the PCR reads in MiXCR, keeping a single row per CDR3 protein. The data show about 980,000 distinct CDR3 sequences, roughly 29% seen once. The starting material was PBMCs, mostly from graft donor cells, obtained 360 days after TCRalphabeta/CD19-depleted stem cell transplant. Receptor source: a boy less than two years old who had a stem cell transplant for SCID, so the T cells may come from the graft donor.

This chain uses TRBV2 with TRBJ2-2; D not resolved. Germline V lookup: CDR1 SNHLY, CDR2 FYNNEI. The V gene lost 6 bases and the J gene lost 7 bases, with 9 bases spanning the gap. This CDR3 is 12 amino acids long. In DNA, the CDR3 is TGTGCCAGCAGGCCCGGAGTCGGGGAGCTGTTTTTT. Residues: CASRPGVGELFF.

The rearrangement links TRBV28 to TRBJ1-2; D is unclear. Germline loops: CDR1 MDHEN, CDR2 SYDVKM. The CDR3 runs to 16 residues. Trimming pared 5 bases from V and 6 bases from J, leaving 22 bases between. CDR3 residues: CASSKNSLLLRNGYTF. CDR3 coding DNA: TGTGCCAGCAGTAAGAACTCACTGCTGCTCCGAAATGGCTACACCTTC.

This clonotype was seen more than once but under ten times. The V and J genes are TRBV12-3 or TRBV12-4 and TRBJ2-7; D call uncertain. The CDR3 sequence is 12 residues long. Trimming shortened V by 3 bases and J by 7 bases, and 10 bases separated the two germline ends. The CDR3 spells CASSFPMGEQYF. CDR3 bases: TGTGCCAGCAGTTTCCCCATGGGAGAGCAGTACTTC.

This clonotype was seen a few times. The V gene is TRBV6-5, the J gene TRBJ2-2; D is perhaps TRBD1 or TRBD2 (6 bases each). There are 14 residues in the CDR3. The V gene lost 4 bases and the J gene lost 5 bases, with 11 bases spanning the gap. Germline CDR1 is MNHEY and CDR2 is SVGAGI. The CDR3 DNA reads TGTGCCAGCAGTTGGGGGGCGGGTACCGGGGAGCTGTTTTTT. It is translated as CASSWGAGTGELFF.

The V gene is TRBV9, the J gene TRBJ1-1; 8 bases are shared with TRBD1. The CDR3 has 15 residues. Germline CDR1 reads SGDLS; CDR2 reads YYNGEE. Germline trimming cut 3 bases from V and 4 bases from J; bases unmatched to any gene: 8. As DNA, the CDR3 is TGTGCCAGCAGCGGACACCAGGGGGCGCCCACTGAAGCTTTCTTT. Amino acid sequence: CASSGHQGAPTEAFF.

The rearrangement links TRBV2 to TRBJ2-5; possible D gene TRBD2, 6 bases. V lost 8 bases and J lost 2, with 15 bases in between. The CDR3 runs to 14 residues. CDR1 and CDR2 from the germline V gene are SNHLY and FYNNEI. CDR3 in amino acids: CASFGTRTQETQYF. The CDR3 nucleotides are TGTGCCAGCTTCGGGACTCGGACGCAAGAGACCCAGTACTTC.

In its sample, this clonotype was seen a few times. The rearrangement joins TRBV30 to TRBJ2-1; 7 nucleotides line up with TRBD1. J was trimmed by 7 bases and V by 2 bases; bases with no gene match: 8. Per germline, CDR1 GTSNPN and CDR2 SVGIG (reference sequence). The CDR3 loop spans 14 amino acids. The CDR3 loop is CAWSLKSRGNEQFF. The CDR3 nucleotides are TGTGCCTGGAGTCTTAAATCCAGGGGGAATGAGCAGTTCTTC.

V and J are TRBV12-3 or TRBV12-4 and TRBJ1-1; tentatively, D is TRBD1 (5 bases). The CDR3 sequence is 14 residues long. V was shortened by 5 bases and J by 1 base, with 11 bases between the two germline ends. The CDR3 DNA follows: TGTGCCAGCAGTACCAGACAGCGGAACACTGAAGCTTTCTTT. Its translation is CASSTRQRNTEAFF.

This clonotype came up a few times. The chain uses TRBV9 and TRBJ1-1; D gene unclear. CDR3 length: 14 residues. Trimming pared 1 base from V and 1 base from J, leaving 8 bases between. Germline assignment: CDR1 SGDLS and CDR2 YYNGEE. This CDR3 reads CASSVQAWNTEAFF. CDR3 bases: TGTGCCAGCAGCGTACAGGCCTGGAACACTGAAGCTTTCTTT.

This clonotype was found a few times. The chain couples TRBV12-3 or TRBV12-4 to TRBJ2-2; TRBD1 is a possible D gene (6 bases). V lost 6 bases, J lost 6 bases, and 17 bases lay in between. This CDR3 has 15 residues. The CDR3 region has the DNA TGTGCCAGCAGGCTAGGACAGCTAAGTTCCGGGGAGCTGTTTTTT. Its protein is CASRLGQLSSGELFF.

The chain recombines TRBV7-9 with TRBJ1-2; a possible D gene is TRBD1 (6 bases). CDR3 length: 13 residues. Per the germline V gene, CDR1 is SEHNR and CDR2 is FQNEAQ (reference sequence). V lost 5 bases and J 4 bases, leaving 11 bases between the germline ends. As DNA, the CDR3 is TGTGCCAGCAGCCCCGCGACAGGCTATGGCTACACCTTC. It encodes CASSPATGYGYTF.

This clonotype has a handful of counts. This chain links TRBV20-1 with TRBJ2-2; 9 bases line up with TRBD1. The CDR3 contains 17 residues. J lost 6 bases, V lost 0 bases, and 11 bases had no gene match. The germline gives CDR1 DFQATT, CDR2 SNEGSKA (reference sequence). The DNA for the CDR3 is TGCAGTGCTAGAGATCTCTCCGCGGGACAGGGCGCCGGGGAGCTGTTTTTT. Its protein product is CSARDLSAGQGAGELFF.

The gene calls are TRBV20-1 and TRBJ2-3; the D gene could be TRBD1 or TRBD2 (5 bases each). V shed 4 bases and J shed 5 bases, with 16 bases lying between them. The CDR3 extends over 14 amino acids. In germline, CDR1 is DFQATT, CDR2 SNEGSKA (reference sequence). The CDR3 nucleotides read TGCAGTGCTAATTTCAGGGAAGGAGGAGATACGCAGTATTTT. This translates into CSANFREGGDTQYF.

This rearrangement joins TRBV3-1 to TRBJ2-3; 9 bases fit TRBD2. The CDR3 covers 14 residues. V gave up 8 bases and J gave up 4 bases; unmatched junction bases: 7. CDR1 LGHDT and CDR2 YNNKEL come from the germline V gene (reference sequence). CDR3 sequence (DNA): TGTGCCAGCGGGCGGGGGGGCACGGCAGATACGCAGTATTTT. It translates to CASGRGGTADTQYF.

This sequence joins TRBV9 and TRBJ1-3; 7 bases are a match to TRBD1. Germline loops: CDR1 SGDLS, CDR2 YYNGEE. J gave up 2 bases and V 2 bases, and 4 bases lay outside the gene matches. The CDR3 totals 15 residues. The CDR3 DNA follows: TGTGCCAGCAGCGTCTCACAGGGGACTGGAAACACCATATATTTT. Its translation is CASSVSQGTGNTIYF. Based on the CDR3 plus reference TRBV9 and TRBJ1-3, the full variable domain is DSGVTQTPKHLITATGQRVTLRCSPRSGDLSVYWYQQSLDQGLQFLIQYYNGEERAKGNILERFSAQQFPDLHSELNLSSLELGDSALYFCASSVSQGTGNTIYFGEGSWLTVV.

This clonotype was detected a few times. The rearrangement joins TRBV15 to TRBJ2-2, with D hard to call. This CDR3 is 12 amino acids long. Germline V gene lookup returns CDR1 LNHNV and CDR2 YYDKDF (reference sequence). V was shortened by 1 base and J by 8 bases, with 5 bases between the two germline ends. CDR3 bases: TGTGCCACCAGCAGAGGGGGAGGGGAGCTGTTTTTT. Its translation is CATSRGGGELFF.

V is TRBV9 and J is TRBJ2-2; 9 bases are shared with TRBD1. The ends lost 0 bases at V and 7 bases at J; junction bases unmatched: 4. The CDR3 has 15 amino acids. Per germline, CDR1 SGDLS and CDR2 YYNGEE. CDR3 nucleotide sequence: TGTGCCAGCAGCGTAGTGGGACAGGGCGTCGGGGAGCTGTTTTTT. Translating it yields CASSVVGQGVGELFF.

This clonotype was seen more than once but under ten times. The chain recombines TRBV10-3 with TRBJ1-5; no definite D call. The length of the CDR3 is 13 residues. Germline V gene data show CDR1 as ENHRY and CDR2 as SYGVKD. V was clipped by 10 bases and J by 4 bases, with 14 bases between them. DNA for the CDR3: TGTGCCACCAAGGACGGCTTAAATCAGCCCCAGCATTTT. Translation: CATKDGLNQPQHF.

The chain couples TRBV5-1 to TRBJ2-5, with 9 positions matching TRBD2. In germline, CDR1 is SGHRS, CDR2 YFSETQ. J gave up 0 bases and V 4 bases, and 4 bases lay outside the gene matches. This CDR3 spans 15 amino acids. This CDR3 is CASSRLADYQETQYF. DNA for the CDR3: TGCGCCAGCAGCCGACTAGCGGACTACCAAGAGACCCAGTACTTC.